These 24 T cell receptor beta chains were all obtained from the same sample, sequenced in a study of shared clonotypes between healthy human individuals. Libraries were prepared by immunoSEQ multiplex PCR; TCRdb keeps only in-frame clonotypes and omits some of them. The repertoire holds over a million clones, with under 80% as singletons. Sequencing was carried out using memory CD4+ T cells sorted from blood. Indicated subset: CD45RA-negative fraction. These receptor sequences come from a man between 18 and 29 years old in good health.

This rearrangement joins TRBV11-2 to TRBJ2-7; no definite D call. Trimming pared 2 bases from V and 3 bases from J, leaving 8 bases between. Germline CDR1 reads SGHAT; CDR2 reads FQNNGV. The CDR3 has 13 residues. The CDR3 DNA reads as TGTGCCAGCAGCTTAAGACACCACTACGAGCAGTACTTC. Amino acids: CASSLRHHYEQYF.

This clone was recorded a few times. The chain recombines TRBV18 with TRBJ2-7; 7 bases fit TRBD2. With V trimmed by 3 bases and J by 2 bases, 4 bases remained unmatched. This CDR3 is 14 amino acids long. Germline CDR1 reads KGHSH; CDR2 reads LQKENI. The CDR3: CASSPGRVPYEQYF. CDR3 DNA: TGTGCCAGCTCACCTGGGAGGGTTCCCTACGAGCAGTACTTC.

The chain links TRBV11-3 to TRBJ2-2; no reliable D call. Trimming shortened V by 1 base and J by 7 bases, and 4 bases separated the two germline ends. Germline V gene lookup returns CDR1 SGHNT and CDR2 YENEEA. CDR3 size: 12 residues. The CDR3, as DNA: TGTGCCAGCAGCTTAGTGGGCGGGGAGCTGTTTTTT. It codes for CASSLVGGELFF. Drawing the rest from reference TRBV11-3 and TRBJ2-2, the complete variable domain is EAGVVQSPRYKIIEKKQPVAFWCNPISGHNTLYWYLQNLGQGPELLIRYENEEAVDDSQLPKDRFSAERLKGVDSTLKIQPAELGDSAVYLCASSLVGGELFFGEGSRLTVL.

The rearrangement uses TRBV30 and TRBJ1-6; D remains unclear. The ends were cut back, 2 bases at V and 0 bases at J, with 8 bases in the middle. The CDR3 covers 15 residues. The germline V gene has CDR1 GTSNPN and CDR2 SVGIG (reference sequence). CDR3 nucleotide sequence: TGTGCCTGGAGTTTAGATAGCTCCTATAATTCACCCCTCCACTTT. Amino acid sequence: CAWSLDSSYNSPLHF.

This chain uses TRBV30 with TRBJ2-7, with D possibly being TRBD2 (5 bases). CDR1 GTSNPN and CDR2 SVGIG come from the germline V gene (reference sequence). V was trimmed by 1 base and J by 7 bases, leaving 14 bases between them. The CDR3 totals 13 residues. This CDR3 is CAWSGKGVGEQYF. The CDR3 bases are TGTGCCTGGAGTGGGAAGGGAGTAGGAGAGCAGTACTTC.

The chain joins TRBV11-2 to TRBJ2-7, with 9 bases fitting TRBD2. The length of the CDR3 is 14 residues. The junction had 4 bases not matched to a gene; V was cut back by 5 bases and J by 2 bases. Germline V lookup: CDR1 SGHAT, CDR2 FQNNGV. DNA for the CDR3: TGTGCCAGCAGCCGACTAGCGGCCCCCTACGAGCAGTACTTC. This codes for CASSRLAAPYEQYF.

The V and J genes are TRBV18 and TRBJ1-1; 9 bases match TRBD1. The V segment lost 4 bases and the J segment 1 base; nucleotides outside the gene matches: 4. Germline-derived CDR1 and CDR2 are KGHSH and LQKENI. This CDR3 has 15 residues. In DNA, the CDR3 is TGTGCCAGCTCACGACGGGACAGGGAGAACACTGAAGCTTTCTTT. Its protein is CASSRRDRENTEAFF.

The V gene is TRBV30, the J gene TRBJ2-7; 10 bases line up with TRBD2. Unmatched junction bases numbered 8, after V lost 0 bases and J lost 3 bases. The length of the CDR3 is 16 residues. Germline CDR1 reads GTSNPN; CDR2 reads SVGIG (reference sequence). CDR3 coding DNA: TGTGCCTGGAGTGTACTCGCGCTAGCGGGGGTCTACGAGCAGTACTTC. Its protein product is CAWSVLALAGVYEQYF.

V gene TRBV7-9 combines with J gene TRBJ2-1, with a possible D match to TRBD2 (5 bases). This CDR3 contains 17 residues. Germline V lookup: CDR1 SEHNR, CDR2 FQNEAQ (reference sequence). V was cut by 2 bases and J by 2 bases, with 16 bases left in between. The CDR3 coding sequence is TGTGCCAGCAGCTTAAACGACGGTCCCGGGGCCTACAATGAGCAGTTCTTC. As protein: CASSLNDGPGAYNEQFF.

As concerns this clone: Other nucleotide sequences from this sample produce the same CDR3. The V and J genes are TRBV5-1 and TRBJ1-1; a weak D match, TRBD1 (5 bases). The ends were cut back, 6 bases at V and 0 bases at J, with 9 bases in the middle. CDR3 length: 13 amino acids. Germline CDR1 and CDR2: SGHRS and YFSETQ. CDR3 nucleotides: TGCGCCAGCAAAACAGGTTTGAACACTGAAGCTTTCTTT. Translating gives CASKTGLNTEAFF. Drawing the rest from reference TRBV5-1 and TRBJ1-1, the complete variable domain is KAGVTQTPRYLIKTRGQQVTLSCSPISGHRSVSWYQQTPGQGLQFLFEYFSETQRNKGNFPGRFSGRQFSNSRSEMNVSTLELGDSALYLCASKTGLNTEAFFGQGTRLTVV.

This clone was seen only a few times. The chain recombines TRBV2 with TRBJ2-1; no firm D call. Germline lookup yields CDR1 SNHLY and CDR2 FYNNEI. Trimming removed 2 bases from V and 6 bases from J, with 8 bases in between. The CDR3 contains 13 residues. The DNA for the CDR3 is TGTGCCAGCAGTGAAAGTAACAGCAATGAGCAGTTCTTC. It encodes CASSESNSNEQFF. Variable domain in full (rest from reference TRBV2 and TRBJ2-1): EPEVTQTPSHQVTQMGQEVILRCVPISNHLYFYWYRQILGQKVEFLVSFYNNEISEKSEIFDDQFSVERPDGSNFTLKIRSTKLEDSAMYFCASSESNSNEQFFGPGTRLTVL.

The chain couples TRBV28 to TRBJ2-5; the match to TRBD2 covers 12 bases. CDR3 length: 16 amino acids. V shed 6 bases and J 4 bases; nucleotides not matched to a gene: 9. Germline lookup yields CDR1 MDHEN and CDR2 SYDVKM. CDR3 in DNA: TGTGCCAGCAGCCAATCGGGGACTAGCGGGTTAGAGACCCAGTACTTC. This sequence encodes CASSQSGTSGLETQYF. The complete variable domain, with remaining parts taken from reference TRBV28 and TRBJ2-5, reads DVKVTQSSRYLVKRTGEKVFLECVQDMDHENMFWYRQDPGLGLRLIYFSYDVKMKEKGDIPEGYSVSREKKERFSLILESASTNQTSMYLCASSQSGTSGLETQYFGPGTRLLVL.

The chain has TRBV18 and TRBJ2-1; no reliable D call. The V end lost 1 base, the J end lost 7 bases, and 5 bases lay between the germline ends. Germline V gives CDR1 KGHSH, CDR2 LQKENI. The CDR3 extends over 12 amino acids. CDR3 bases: TGTGCCAGCTCACCACGGCAGAATGAGCAGTTCTTC. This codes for CASSPRQNEQFF. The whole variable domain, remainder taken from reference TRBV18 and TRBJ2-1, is NAGVMQNPRHLVRRRGQEARLRCSPMKGHSHVYWYRQLPEEGLKFMVYLQKENIIDESGMPKERFSAEFPKEGPSILRIQQVVRGDSAAYFCASSPRQNEQFFGPGTRLTVL.

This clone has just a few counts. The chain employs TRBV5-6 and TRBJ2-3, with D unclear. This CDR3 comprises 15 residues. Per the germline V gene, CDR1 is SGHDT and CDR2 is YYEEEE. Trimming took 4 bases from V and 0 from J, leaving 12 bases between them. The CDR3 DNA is TGTGCCAGCAGCCGGTGGGGTCGTAGCACAGATACGCAGTATTTT. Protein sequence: CASSRWGRSTDTQYF.

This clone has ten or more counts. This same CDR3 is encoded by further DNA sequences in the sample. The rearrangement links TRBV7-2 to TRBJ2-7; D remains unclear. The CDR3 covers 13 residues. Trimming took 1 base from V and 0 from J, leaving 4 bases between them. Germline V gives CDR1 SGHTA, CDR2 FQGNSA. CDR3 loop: CASSLGVSYEQYF. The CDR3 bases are TGTGCCAGCAGCTTAGGGGTCTCCTACGAGCAGTACTTC.

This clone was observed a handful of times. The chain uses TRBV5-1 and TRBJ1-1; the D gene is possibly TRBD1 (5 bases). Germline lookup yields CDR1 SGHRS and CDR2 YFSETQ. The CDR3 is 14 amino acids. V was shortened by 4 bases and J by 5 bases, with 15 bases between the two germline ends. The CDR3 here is CASSPPGGRTEAFF. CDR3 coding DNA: TGCGCCAGCAGCCCCCCCGGGGGAAGGACTGAAGCTTTCTTT.

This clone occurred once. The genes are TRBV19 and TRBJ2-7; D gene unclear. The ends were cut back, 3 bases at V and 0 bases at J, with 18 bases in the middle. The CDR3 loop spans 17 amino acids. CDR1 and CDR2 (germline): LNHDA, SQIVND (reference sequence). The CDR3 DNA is TGTGCCAGTAGTATCCCCACCCCCGATACACTCTCCTACGAGCAGTACTTC. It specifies CASSIPTPDTLSYEQYF.

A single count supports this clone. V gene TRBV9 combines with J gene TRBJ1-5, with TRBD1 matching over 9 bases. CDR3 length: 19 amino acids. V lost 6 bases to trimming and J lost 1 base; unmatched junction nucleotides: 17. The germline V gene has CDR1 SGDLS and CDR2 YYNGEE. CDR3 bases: TGTGCCAGCACCTTACAGGGGGCGAAAATTTTGATAAGCAATCAGCCCCAGCATTTT. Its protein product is CASTLQGAKILISNQPQHF.

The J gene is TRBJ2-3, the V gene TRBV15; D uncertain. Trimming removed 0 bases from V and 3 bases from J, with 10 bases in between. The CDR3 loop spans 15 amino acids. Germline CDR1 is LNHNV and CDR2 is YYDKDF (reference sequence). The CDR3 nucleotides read TGTGCCACCAGCAGAGAGTTTCGCGAGACAGATACGCAGTATTTT. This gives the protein CATSREFRETDTQYF.

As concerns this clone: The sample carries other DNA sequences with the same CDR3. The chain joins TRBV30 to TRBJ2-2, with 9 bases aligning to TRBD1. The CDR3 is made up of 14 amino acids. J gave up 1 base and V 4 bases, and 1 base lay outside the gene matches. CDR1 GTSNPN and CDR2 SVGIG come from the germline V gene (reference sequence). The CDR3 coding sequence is TGTGCCTGGAAGGGACAGGGGAACACCGGGGAGCTGTTTTTT. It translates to CAWKGQGNTGELFF.

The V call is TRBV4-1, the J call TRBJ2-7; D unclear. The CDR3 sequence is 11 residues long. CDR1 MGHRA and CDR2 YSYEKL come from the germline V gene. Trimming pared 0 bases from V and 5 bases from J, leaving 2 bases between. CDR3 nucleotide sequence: TGCGCCAGCAGCCAAGAAAACGAGCAGTACTTC. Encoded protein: CASSQENEQYF.

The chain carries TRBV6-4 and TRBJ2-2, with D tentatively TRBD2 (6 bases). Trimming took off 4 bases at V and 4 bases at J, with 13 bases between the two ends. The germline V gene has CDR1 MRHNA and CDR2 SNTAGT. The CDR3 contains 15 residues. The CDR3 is CASSVSGVGTGELFF. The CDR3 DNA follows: TGTGCCAGCAGTGTTAGCGGAGTGGGCACCGGGGAGCTGTTTTTT.

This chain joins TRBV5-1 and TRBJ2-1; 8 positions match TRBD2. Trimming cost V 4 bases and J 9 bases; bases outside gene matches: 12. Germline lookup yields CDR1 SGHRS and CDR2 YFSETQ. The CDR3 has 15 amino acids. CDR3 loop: CASSTGTAGGSEQFF. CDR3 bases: TGCGCCAGCAGCACCGGGACGGCGGGAGGAAGTGAGCAGTTCTTC.

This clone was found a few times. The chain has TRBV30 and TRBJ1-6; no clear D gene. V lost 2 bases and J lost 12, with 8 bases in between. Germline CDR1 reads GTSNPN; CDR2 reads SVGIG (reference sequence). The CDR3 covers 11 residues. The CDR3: CAWSTGVPLHF. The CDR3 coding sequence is TGTGCCTGGAGTACGGGAGTACCCCTCCACTTT.